The 25 T cell receptor beta chains below all came from one sample that was sequenced in a study of siplizumab effects on memory and regulatory T cells. TCRdb keeps only in-frame clones here, not all; method: immunoSEQ multiplex PCR. In the table there are under 3,500 clones, approximately 60% of which are singletons. No antigens are known for them. For more than 5 days at 37°C, the mixed lymphocyte reaction cells were kept in coculture. Sequencing used CFSE-low (dividing) CD8+ T cells sorted from an allogeneic mixed lymphocyte reaction. These receptors were obtained from a human donor in good health; the cells came from an allogeneic mixed lymphocyte reaction. Some clones in this sample may be carry-over from other donors' samples.

The chain combines TRBV6-6 with TRBJ2-7; TRBD1 or TRBD2 may be the D gene (5 bases each). CDR1 is MNHNY, CDR2 SVGAGI, per germline (reference sequence). This CDR3 region has 14 residues. Trimming removed 7 bases from V and 2 bases from J, with 15 bases in between. The CDR3, as DNA: TGTGCCAGCACTGGGGCGGAGACTACCTACGAGCAGTACTTC. Amino acids: CASTGAETTYEQYF.

Turning to this clone: One junction end does not reproduce the germline sequence, and a read error may be involved. The same CDR3 is also encoded by other DNA sequences in this sample. The V call is TRBV7-2, the J call TRBJ1-1; D is ambiguous. Germline V gives CDR1 SGHTA, CDR2 FQGNSA. The CDR3 totals 14 residues. The CDR3 bases are TGCGCCAGCAGCCTAAACGGGGAGTTTACTGAAGCTTTCTTT. Residues: CASSLNGEFTEAFF.

CDR3 nucleotides: TGCGCCAGCAGCCAAGAGGCGCAGACAGGAGGCTCCGAGCAGTACTTC. It codes for CASSQEAQTGGSEQYF. The V call is TRBV4-1, the J call TRBJ2-7; D may be TRBD1 (6 bases). Germline assignment: CDR1 MGHRA and CDR2 YSYEKL. The CDR3 has 16 amino acids. The V end was cut by 0 bases, the J end by 6 bases, with 18 bases between.

The gene calls are TRBV2 and TRBJ1-2; D is unresolved. CDR1 and CDR2 (germline): SNHLY, FYNNEI. The CDR3 contains 10 residues. V lost 6 bases, J lost 4 bases, and 3 bases lay in between. CDR3 in amino acids: CASSVYGYTF. DNA for the CDR3: TGTGCCAGCAGCGTCTATGGCTACACCTTC.

The gene calls are TRBV9 and TRBJ1-5; D not certain. Per the germline V gene, CDR1 is SGDLS and CDR2 is YYNGEE. This CDR3 is 14 amino acids long. The germline V and J ends were trimmed by 0 bases and 9 bases, with 13 bases remaining between them. The chain's CDR3 is CASSVGNAIGPQHF. The CDR3 DNA is TGTGCCAGCAGCGTAGGCAACGCCATCGGGCCCCAGCATTTT. Together with reference TRBV9 and TRBJ1-5, the CDR3 gives the full variable domain: DSGVTQTPKHLITATGQRVTLRCSPRSGDLSVYWYQQSLDQGLQFLIQYYNGEERAKGNILERFSAQQFPDLHSELNLSSLELGDSALYFCASSVGNAIGPQHFGDGTRLSIL.

This sequence joins TRBV19 and TRBJ1-1; the D is unclear. The germline V and J ends were trimmed by 5 bases and 2 bases, with 9 bases remaining between them. The V gene's germline CDR1 is LNHDA and CDR2 SQIVND (reference sequence). The CDR3 loop spans 13 amino acids. The CDR3 coding sequence is TGTGCCAGTAGTTTTAGTAGTAACACTGAAGCTTTCTTT. Protein product: CASSFSSNTEAFF.

This chain uses TRBV5-6 with TRBJ2-2; no firm D call. The V end lost 0 bases, the J end lost 0 bases, and 3 bases lay between the germline ends. Germline V gene sequence: CDR1 SGHDT, CDR2 YYEEEE. The length of the CDR3 is 14 residues. The CDR3: CASSLGPNTGELFF. The DNA for the CDR3 is TGTGCCAGCAGCTTGGGGCCGAACACCGGGGAGCTGTTTTTT.

The rearrangement joins TRBV6-1 to TRBJ2-1; D is uncertain. Germline V gene data show CDR1 as MNHNS and CDR2 as SASEGT. V was cut by 3 bases and J by 8 bases, with 11 bases left in between. The CDR3 contains 13 residues. The CDR3 region is CASSDEIRDEQFF. The CDR3 nucleotides read TGTGCCAGCAGTGACGAGATTCGGGATGAGCAGTTCTTC.

The CDR3 is CASSIGPALVDTQYF. The DNA of the CDR3 is TGTGCCAGTAGTATTGGACCCGCCCTAGTAGATACGCAGTATTTT. The chain carries TRBV19 and TRBJ2-3; D is undetermined. Germline CDR1 LNHDA, CDR2 SQIVND (reference sequence). CDR3 length equals 15 residues. V was pared by 3 bases and J by 5 bases, with 15 bases between.

This clone was observed a few times. The chain has TRBV7-6 and TRBJ1-4; D gene unclear. The CDR3 spans 14 residues. CDR1 is SGHVS and CDR2 is FNYEAQ in the germline V gene. Trimming took off 1 base at V and 4 bases at J, with 7 bases between the two ends. The DNA for the CDR3 is TGTGCCAGCAGCTTAGGGCAGATTAATGAAAAACTGTTTTTT. Translated, it gives CASSLGQINEKLFF.

The chain recombines TRBV13 with TRBJ2-1, with D tentatively TRBD1 (6 bases). CDR3 size: 13 residues. Germline V CDR1 and CDR2: PRHDT, FYEKMQ (reference sequence). V dropped 5 bases and J dropped 4 bases, with 9 bases sitting between them. CDR3 loop: CASSVQGYNEQFF. In DNA form, the CDR3 reads TGTGCCAGCAGCGTACAGGGATACAATGAGCAGTTCTTC.

V and J are TRBV29-1 and TRBJ2-1; D gene ambiguous. In germline, CDR1 is SQVTM, CDR2 ANQGSEA. The CDR3 sequence is 14 residues long. V dropped 3 bases and J dropped 0 bases, with 9 bases sitting between them. The CDR3 DNA sequence: TGCAGCGTTGATACCGTTAGCTCCTACAATGAGCAGTTCTTC. This codes for CSVDTVSSYNEQFF.

This sequence joins TRBV7-9 and TRBJ2-1; weak D call: TRBD2 (6 bases). V gave up 7 bases and J gave up 5 bases, with 15 bases separating them. Germline V CDR1 and CDR2: SEHNR, FQNEAQ (reference sequence). The CDR3 covers 14 residues. The CDR3 here is CASTSRGVHNEQFF. CDR3 nucleotide sequence: TGTGCCAGCACCTCGCGGGGTGTACACAATGAGCAGTTCTTC.

The chain combines TRBV27 with TRBJ2-5; D gene unclear. V was trimmed by 2 bases and J by 5 bases, leaving 6 bases between them. The germline gives CDR1 MNHEY, CDR2 SMNVEV (reference sequence). CDR3 length: 12 residues. CDR3 coding DNA: TGTGCCAGCAGTTTAACGGGCGAGACCCAGTACTTC. Amino acid sequence: CASSLTGETQYF.

The chain carries TRBV5-4 and TRBJ1-6, with D uncertain. V was pared by 2 bases and J by 9 bases, with 12 bases between. Germline-derived CDR1 and CDR2 are SGHNT and YYREEE (reference sequence). CDR3 length equals 14 residues. The CDR3 DNA is TGTGCCAGCAGCTTCAGCCAGTGGGGTTCACCCCTCCACTTT. This translates into CASSFSQWGSPLHF.

The chain joins TRBV29-1 to TRBJ2-7; 9 bases match TRBD1. Germline V gives CDR1 SQVTM, CDR2 ANQGSEA. V lost 5 bases, J lost 5 bases, and 10 bases stayed unmatched. The CDR3 runs 14 residues. The DNA of the CDR3 is TGCAGCGTTACCCTCCTGGACAGGGGCCACGAGCAGTACTTC. This sequence encodes CSVTLLDRGHEQYF.

The sample holds a few counts of this clone. The chain uses TRBV19 and TRBJ2-7; 8 positions agree with TRBD2. The germline V gene encodes CDR1 LNHDA and CDR2 SQIVND (reference sequence). The CDR3 consists of 17 residues. Trimming took 5 bases from V and 0 from J; bases not matched to a gene: 12. The CDR3 loop is CASSFSGIIPFSYEQYF. As DNA, the CDR3 is TGTGCCAGTAGTTTTAGCGGGATCATCCCTTTCTCCTACGAGCAGTACTTC.

The rearrangement links TRBV5-6 to TRBJ2-3, with 10 bases matching TRBD2. The junction had 1 base not matched to a gene; V was cut back by 2 bases and J by 1 base. The CDR3 sequence is 15 residues long. Germline lookup yields CDR1 SGHDT and CDR2 YYEEEE. CDR3 sequence reads: CASSFGTSGTDTQYF. In DNA form, the CDR3 reads TGTGCCAGCAGCTTTGGGACTAGCGGCACAGATACGCAGTATTTT.

This clone was observed a few times. The chain couples TRBV7-9 to TRBJ2-3; D is possibly TRBD2 (6 bases). V dropped 4 bases and J dropped 2 bases, with 16 bases sitting between them. The CDR3 extends over 16 amino acids. CDR1 and CDR2 (germline): SEHNR, FQNEAQ (reference sequence). The DNA for the CDR3 is TGTGCCAGCAGCTCGGACCGGGACTGGATCACAGATACGCAGTATTTT. It encodes CASSSDRDWITDTQYF. Filled out from reference TRBV7-9 and TRBJ2-3, the complete variable domain reads DTGVSQNPRHKITKRGQNVTFRCDPISEHNRLYWYRQTLGQGPEFLTYFQNEAQLEKSRLLSDRFSAERPKGSFSTLEIQRTEQGDSAMYLCASSSDRDWITDTQYFGPGTRLTVL.

J is TRBJ2-1 and V is TRBV7-2, with TRBD2 identical over 10 bases. This CDR3 region has 15 residues. V lost 2 bases and J lost 8; bases outside the gene matches: 6. The germline gives CDR1 SGHTA, CDR2 FQGNSA. The CDR3 coding sequence is TGTGCCAGCAGCTTACTCCCTAGCGGGGGCGATGAGCAGTTCTTC. Its protein is CASSLLPSGGDEQFF.

Only a few counts were recorded for this clone. The V call is TRBV7-9, the J call TRBJ2-1; D call uncertain. CDR3 length: 15 amino acids. Trimming took 3 bases from V and 2 from J, leaving 11 bases between them. The germline V gene encodes CDR1 SEHNR and CDR2 FQNEAQ (reference sequence). In DNA, the CDR3 is TGTGCCAGCAGCTTCGGGTCCGGCCCCTACAATGAGCAGTTCTTC. It translates to CASSFGSGPYNEQFF. Filled out from reference TRBV7-9 and TRBJ2-1, the complete variable domain reads DTGVSQNPRHKITKRGQNVTFRCDPISEHNRLYWYRQTLGQGPEFLTYFQNEAQLEKSRLLSDRFSAERPKGSFSTLEIQRTEQGDSAMYLCASSFGSGPYNEQFFGPGTRLTVL.

The genes are TRBV7-6 and TRBJ1-3; maybe TRBD1 (6 bases). This CDR3 has 16 amino acids. The V end lost 5 bases, the J end lost 0 bases, and 14 bases lay between the germline ends. The germline gives CDR1 SGHVS, CDR2 FNYEAQ. The CDR3 nucleotides read TGTGCCAGCAGCCCGCGGGACACCAACTCTGGAAACACCATATATTTT. Protein sequence: CASSPRDTNSGNTIYF.

This clone has a handful of counts. This chain connects TRBV11-2 to TRBJ2-2; D remains unclear. The CDR3 covers 16 residues. Germline CDR1 SGHAT, CDR2 FQNNGV. Trimming took 4 bases from V and 5 from J, leaving 17 bases between them. CDR3 DNA: TGTGCCAGCAGCTCCTTTCATTCAGAACGGACCGGGGAGCTGTTTTTT. Translating it yields CASSSFHSERTGELFF.

The chain joins TRBV19 to TRBJ1-5; maybe TRBD1 (5 bases). The ends were cut back, 3 bases at V and 4 bases at J, with 13 bases in the middle. CDR1 and CDR2 from the germline V gene are LNHDA and SQIVND (reference sequence). The CDR3 length is 15 residues. CDR3 in DNA: TGTGCCAGTAGTATGGGGCCTGGGGGTAATCAGCCCCAGCATTTT. Its translation is CASSMGPGGNQPQHF.

The chain has TRBV6-6 and TRBJ1-2; no definite D call. The CDR3 has 14 residues. Per germline, CDR1 MNHNY and CDR2 SVGAGI (reference sequence). The ends were cut back, 0 bases at V and 2 bases at J, with 7 bases in the middle. The CDR3 DNA follows: TGTGCCAGCAGTTACTCGGGCACCAACTATGGCTACACCTTC. It specifies CASSYSGTNYGYTF.